Included here is one TCR beta chain sequence, with context. Its cognate antigen is unknown. The sample comes from a study of cytomegalovirus exposure and HLA in healthy donors. The CDR3 length is 16 residues. Germline CDR1 reads SGHRS; CDR2 reads YFSETQ. Trimming pared 4 bases from V and 0 bases from J, leaving 15 bases between. Overall study results and limits: Previous analysis showed most TCR beta V segments were productive about 87% or about 30% of the time. Later, an analysis found that common viral pathogens appeared to be linked with several of the most significant clusters. The authors listed roughly 150 TCR beta chains as cytomegalovirus-associated. Later analysis identified a missense DCLRE1C variant that was linked to TCR beta V- and J-gene trimming.

The primer mix had 60 Vbeta and 13 Jbeta primers. Only in-frame clones appear in the TCRdb table, and some are missing; sequencing was by immunoSEQ multiplex PCR. The table lists around 90,000 clones, about 66% of them singletons. The TCR sequence derives from a boy younger than 18 in good health and CMV-seropositive. This chain links TRBV5-1 with TRBJ2-3, with D possibly being TRBD1 (6 bases). Sequencing was done on a sample of PBMCs. CDR3 sequence: CASSLRARGSTDTQYF. The CDR3 bases are TGCGCCAGCAGCCTCCGGGCGAGGGGGAGCACAGATACGCAGTATTTT. The variable domain in full, with the rest retrieved from reference TRBV5-1 and TRBJ2-3, is KAGVTQTPRYLIKTRGQQVTLSCSPISGHRSVSWYQQTPGQGLQFLFEYFSETQRNKGNFPGRFSGRQFSNSRSEMNVSTLELGDSALYLCASSLRARGSTDTQYFGPGTRLTVL.